The 22 T cell receptor beta chains reported below all come from one sample, sequenced in a study of cytomegalovirus exposure and HLA in healthy donors. Primers included in the PCR were 60 Vbeta and 13 Jbeta primers. Measured with immunoSEQ multiplex PCR; TCRdb has only the in-frame clones, and not every one. Of roughly 120,000 clones in the sample, about three quarters were seen once. Sample: PBMCs. The origin of the receptors is a human donor in good health.

The rearrangement uses TRBV28 and TRBJ2-5, with 8 bases matching TRBD1. Per germline, CDR1 MDHEN and CDR2 SYDVKM. There are 19 residues in the CDR3. The junction had 22 bases not matched to a gene; V was cut back by 5 bases and J by 5 bases. In nucleotides, the CDR3 is TGTGCCAGCAGTCCTACCCTCACAGGGACAGGTAAGGGAGTGGAGACCCAGTACTTC. Translation: CASSPTLTGTGKGVETQYF.

V is TRBV14 and J is TRBJ2-1; 8 bases are a match to TRBD1. The CDR3 runs to 14 residues. The trim removed 3 bases at V and 9 bases at J, leaving 7 bases unmatched. The germline V gene has CDR1 SGHDN and CDR2 FVKESK. CDR3 sequence: CASSQVRGRGEQFF. CDR3 DNA sequence: TGTGCCAGCAGCCAGGTCAGGGGGCGCGGTGAGCAGTTCTTC.

Notes on this clone: One junction end does not reproduce the germline sequence, and a read error may be involved. The V and J genes are TRBV18 and TRBJ2-7; D gene ambiguous. The CDR3 contains 14 residues. In germline, CDR1 is KGHSH, CDR2 LQKENI. This CDR3 is CAGSPEAASYEQYF. The CDR3 DNA follows: TGTGCCGGCTCACCAGAGGCCGCTTCCTACGAGCAGTACTTC.

V is TRBV5-1 and J is TRBJ1-1, with 8 nucleotides matching TRBD1. V dropped 4 bases and J dropped 5; count of bases not matched to a gene: 10. The germline CDR1 and CDR2 sequences are SGHRS and YFSETQ. The CDR3 covers 15 residues. The CDR3 loop reads CASSVAGQGKTEAFF. The CDR3 bases are TGCGCCAGCAGCGTAGCCGGACAGGGAAAAACTGAAGCTTTCTTT.

The table lists this clone with a count of one. The chain links TRBV5-1 to TRBJ2-7; TRBD2 might be the D (5 bases). V lost 4 bases, J lost 0 bases, and 11 bases lay in between. Germline CDR1 and CDR2: SGHRS and YFSETQ. The CDR3 spans 14 residues. The CDR3 sequence is CASSEGSFSYEQYF. The DNA for the CDR3 is TGCGCCAGCAGCGAGGGTTCTTTCTCCTACGAGCAGTACTTC.

V usage is TRBV7-6 and J usage is TRBJ2-2; D ambiguous. Germline V lookup: CDR1 SGHVS, CDR2 FNYEAQ. The CDR3 length is 16 residues. With 0 bases removed from V and 4 bases from J, the gap between germline ends came to 12 bases. Here the CDR3 DNA reads TGTGCCAGCAGCTTAGCGCTGAGGAGACTCACCGGGGAGCTGTTTTTT. It is translated as CASSLALRRLTGELFF.

This chain connects TRBV7-3 to TRBJ1-2; D is perhaps TRBD1 (5 bases). V dropped 7 bases and J dropped 5 bases, with 23 bases sitting between them. Germline V gene data show CDR1 as SGHTA and CDR2 as FQGTGA. The CDR3 totals 16 residues. The CDR3 nucleotides read TGTGCCAGCACCCAAGGGGCCACTGGCAGGGTATATGGCTACACCTTC. It encodes CASTQGATGRVYGYTF.

This chain joins TRBV11-2 and TRBJ1-1, with D uncertain. Germline lookup yields CDR1 SGHAT and CDR2 FQNNGV. The length of the CDR3 is 11 residues. The V and J ends lost 3 bases and 12 bases respectively, with 11 bases between them. The CDR3 nucleotides are TGTGCCAGCAGCTTTGTTACCGAGACTTTCTTT. Protein: CASSFVTETFF.

This clone is a singleton in its sample. DNA of the CDR3: TGTGCCACCCTCACTAGCGGGTTCTACAATGAGCAGTTCTTC. It yields the protein CATLTSGFYNEQFF. V is TRBV25-1 and J is TRBJ2-1; 9 bases are shared with TRBD2. Germline lookup yields CDR1 MGHDK and CDR2 SYGVNS. Trimming took 10 bases from V and 3 from J; bases not matched to a gene: 7. This CDR3 spans 14 amino acids.

The V and J genes are TRBV19 and TRBJ2-3; TRBD2 matches at 10 bases. Germline V gene lookup returns CDR1 LNHDA and CDR2 SQIVND (reference sequence). The V segment lost 6 bases and the J segment 0 bases; nucleotides outside the gene matches: 3. This CDR3 comprises 15 residues. CDR3 sequence: CASRSSGGSTDTQYF. The DNA for the CDR3 is TGTGCCAGTAGGTCTAGCGGGGGAAGCACAGATACGCAGTATTTT.

The chain has TRBV2 and TRBJ2-6; no firm D call. V was trimmed by 5 bases and J by 4 bases, leaving 9 bases between them. The CDR3 runs to 14 residues. Germline CDR1 SNHLY, CDR2 FYNNEI. CDR3 in amino acids: CASSPNSGANVLTF. DNA of the CDR3: TGTGCCAGCAGTCCCAATTCCGGGGCCAACGTCCTGACTTTC.

The chain uses TRBV7-9 and TRBJ1-2; 7 nucleotides line up with TRBD1. The CDR3 is 14 amino acids. Germline V lookup: CDR1 SEHNR, CDR2 FQNEAQ (reference sequence). J gave up 10 bases and V 4 bases, and 12 bases lay outside the gene matches. CDR3 amino acids: CASSYGTASSSYTF. For the CDR3, the DNA is TGTGCCAGCAGCTACGGGACAGCTTCATCATCCTACACCTTC. Together with reference TRBV7-9 and TRBJ1-2, the CDR3 gives the full variable domain: DTGVSQNPRHKITKRGQNVTFRCDPISEHNRLYWYRQTLGQGPEFLTYFQNEAQLEKSRLLSDRFSAERPKGSFSTLEIQRTEQGDSAMYLCASSYGTASSSYTFGSGTRLTVV.

V usage is TRBV29-1 and J usage is TRBJ2-7; 7 positions match TRBD2. This CDR3 spans 11 amino acids. The germline V gene has CDR1 SQVTM and CDR2 ANQGSEA. V trimming: 7 bases; J trimming: 2 bases; junction bases outside the gene matches: 2. CDR3 in DNA: TGCAGCGCCGCGGGAGCCTACGAGCAGTACTTC. Residues: CSAAGAYEQYF.

The gene calls are TRBV2 and TRBJ1-1; TRBD1 matches at 10 bases. The CDR3 contains 15 residues. V lost 2 bases to trimming and J lost 4 bases; unmatched junction nucleotides: 4. Germline values: CDR1 SNHLY, CDR2 FYNNEI. CDR3 in amino acids: CASSELGQGSTEAFF. The DNA for the CDR3 is TGTGCCAGCAGTGAACTGGGACAGGGGAGCACTGAAGCTTTCTTT.

The chain employs TRBV9 and TRBJ2-1, with D tentatively TRBD2 (5 bases). Germline CDR1 reads SGDLS; CDR2 reads YYNGEE. The V end was cut by 2 bases, the J end by 14 bases, with 14 bases between. The CDR3 is made up of 12 amino acids. The CDR3 spells CASSVGGIYKFF. DNA of the CDR3: TGTGCCAGCAGCGTCGGAGGTATTTACAAGTTCTTC.

This clone came up a few times. The chain carries TRBV6-1 and TRBJ1-1; D ambiguous. CDR3 size: 14 residues. Trimming took 3 bases from V and 5 from J, leaving 13 bases between them. Germline loops: CDR1 MNHNS, CDR2 SASEGT. CDR3 sequence (DNA): TGTGCCAGCAGTGACGAGGGAGCGGGGACTGAAGCTTTCTTT. It specifies CASSDEGAGTEAFF.

The rearrangement joins TRBV9 to TRBJ2-1; 12 bases map to TRBD2. CDR1 and CDR2 from the germline V gene are SGDLS and YYNGEE. V lost 4 bases to trimming and J lost 15 bases; unmatched junction nucleotides: 11. This CDR3 has 14 amino acids. CDR3 sequence: CASSSFSSGGAAFF. CDR3 bases: TGTGCCAGCAGCTCATTCTCTAGCGGGGGGGCCGCGTTCTTC.

This clone occurred a few times. The rearrangement uses TRBV5-6 and TRBJ1-6, with D unclear. Germline V gene sequence: CDR1 SGHDT, CDR2 YYEEEE. The V end was cut by 0 bases, the J end by 7 bases, with 5 bases between. The CDR3 length is 13 residues. This CDR3 is CASSLVANSPLHF. The DNA for the CDR3 is TGTGCCAGCAGCTTGGTGGCCAATTCACCCCTCCACTTT.

This chain connects TRBV4-1 to TRBJ1-1, with D uncertain. The V end was cut by 1 base, the J end by 0 bases, with 6 bases between. The CDR3 loop spans 14 amino acids. Looked up from germline, CDR1 is MGHRA and CDR2 is YSYEKL. CDR3 in DNA: TGCGCCAGCAGCCAAGGAGTCGTGAACACTGAAGCTTTCTTT. It codes for CASSQGVVNTEAFF.

This chain links TRBV6-5 with TRBJ2-5, with TRBD2 matching over 11 bases. Germline CDR1 MNHEY, CDR2 SVGAGI. V lost 4 bases and J lost 1; bases outside the gene matches: 5. The CDR3 sequence is 16 residues long. CDR3 DNA: TGTGCCAGCAGTTTACTAGCGGGGGCCTTCCAAGAGACCCAGTACTTC. Translation gives CASSLLAGAFQETQYF.

The chain joins TRBV28 to TRBJ1-6, with D uncertain. This CDR3 is 15 amino acids long. The germline V gene has CDR1 MDHEN and CDR2 SYDVKM. Trimming shortened V by 8 bases and J by 6 bases, and 17 bases separated the two germline ends. The CDR3 reads CASGRSHRFNSPLHF. CDR3 nucleotides: TGTGCCAGCGGGAGGTCCCATCGCTTTAATTCACCCCTCCACTTT. The variable domain in full, completed from reference TRBV28 and TRBJ1-6, reads DVKVTQSSRYLVKRTGEKVFLECVQDMDHENMFWYRQDPGLGLRLIYFSYDVKMKEKGDIPEGYSVSREKKERFSLILESASTNQTSMYLCASGRSHRFNSPLHFGNGTRLTVT.

This chain links TRBV7-9 with TRBJ2-7; D is perhaps TRBD1 (6 bases). The V and J ends lost 5 bases and 1 base respectively, with 9 bases between them. CDR3 size: 13 residues. The V gene's germline CDR1 is SEHNR and CDR2 FQNEAQ (reference sequence). This CDR3 reads CASSLRGSYEQYF. The CDR3 nucleotides are TGTGCCAGCAGCCTAAGGGGGTCCTACGAGCAGTACTTC.